This T cell receptor (beta chain) was recovered during a study of metastatic and nonmetastatic thyroid tumors. Study-wide findings and caveats: Reports indicated that malignant thyroid tumors showed significantly higher TCR beta diversity than benign nodules did, in blood and tumor.

CDR3 length: 15 residues. Per the germline V gene, CDR1 is DFQATT and CDR2 is SNEGSKA (reference sequence). With 6 bases removed from V and 6 bases from J, the gap between germline ends came to 18 bases. A note on this clone: Its cognate antigen is unknown.

TCRdb called clones again from the PCR reads with MiXCR. The sample includes about 39,000 clones, roughly 16% of them seen just once. Among the patients, none had received any treatment before thyroid surgery. Sample: blood. V usage is TRBV20-1 and J usage is TRBJ1-6, with D possibly matching TRBD1 (5 bases). The sequence was collected from a female donor with papillary thyroid cancer or a benign thyroid nodule (not recorded which). Some clones in this sample may be carry-over from other donors' samples. The CDR3: CSASFPVGGNSPLHF. As DNA, the CDR3 is TGCAGTGCGTCGTTTCCCGTGGGGGGTAATTCACCCCTCCACTTT.